The 3 T cell receptor beta chains presented below share a single source sample, sequenced in a study of blood T cell repertoires in COVID-19. The repertoire was sequenced with immunoSEQ multiplex PCR; TCRdb's copy has only in-frame clones and lacks some. This table holds about 100,000 clones, 88% found once. Input material: peripheral blood. These receptors were taken from a human donor in a cohort sampled during active COVID-19.

The chain recombines TRBV7-2 with TRBJ2-7; TRBD2 matches at 7 bases. J lost 2 bases, V lost 5 bases, and 6 bases had no gene match. Per the germline V gene, CDR1 is SGHTA and CDR2 is FQGNSA. This CDR3 region has 14 residues. CDR3 sequence reads: CASSPGTNPYEQYF. In nucleotides, the CDR3 is TGTGCCAGCAGCCCCGGGACTAACCCCTACGAGCAGTACTTC. Filled out from reference TRBV7-2 and TRBJ2-7, the complete variable domain reads GAGVSQSPSNKVTEKGKDVELRCDPISGHTALYWYRQSLGQGLEFLIYFQGNSAPDKSGLPSDRFSAERTGGSVSTLTIQRTQQEDSAVYLCASSPGTNPYEQYFGPGTRLTVT.

The J gene is TRBJ2-7, the V gene TRBV4-1, with a possible D match to TRBD2 (5 bases). The CDR3 contains 17 residues. Trimming removed 1 base at V and 0 bases at J, with 16 bases between. CDR1 MGHRA and CDR2 YSYEKL come from the germline V gene. This chain's CDR3 is CASSQAPASSSSYEQYF. CDR3 coding DNA: TGCGCCAGCAGCCAAGCCCCCGCTAGCTCAAGCTCCTACGAGCAGTACTTC.

V usage is TRBV5-5 and J usage is TRBJ2-7, with 9 positions matching TRBD1. V shed 2 bases, J shed 3 bases, and the junction held 3 bases outside the gene matches. Germline V gene sequence: CDR1 SGHKS, CDR2 YYEKEE (reference sequence). CDR3 length: 14 amino acids. The CDR3 spells CASSLMTGGYEQYF. As DNA, the CDR3 is TGTGCCAGCAGCTTAATGACAGGGGGCTACGAGCAGTACTTC.